The 30 T cell receptor beta chains in this list originate from one sample, sequenced in a study of vaccination effects on CD4 cells after COVID-19. Peptide-pool stimulation followed by sequencing identified expanded antigen-specific CD4+ clonotypes in the ViraFEST assay. Culture proceeded for nine to ten days, and CD4+ T cells were then isolated. Each participant was administered two doses of either the BNT162b2 or the mRNA-1273 vaccine. The table came from immunoSEQ multiplex PCR; TCRdb's copy has only in-frame clones and leaves some out. The table has under 85,000 clones, under 80% seen once; the top ten hold around 1%. No antigen has been identified for these receptors. The sequences come from CD4+ T cells from PBMCs cultured with HCoV-OC43 spike peptides, collected after COVID-19 vaccination. Subset specified: HCoV-OC43 spike overlapping peptide pool stimulation. All receptors derive from a human donor who received a COVID-19 vaccine.

This clone has more than one count but fewer than ten. The V and J genes are TRBV7-3 and TRBJ1-1, with D unclear. The V and J ends lost 2 bases and 1 base respectively, with 8 bases between them. In germline, CDR1 is SGHTA, CDR2 FQGTGA. The CDR3 has 14 residues. The CDR3 spells CASSLGRGNTEAFF. CDR3 bases: TGTGCCAGCAGCTTAGGGAGAGGGAACACTGAAGCTTTCTTT.

This chain connects TRBV10-3 to TRBJ2-7, with D unresolved. This CDR3 spans 13 amino acids. Per the germline V gene, CDR1 is ENHRY and CDR2 is SYGVKD. V dropped 0 bases and J dropped 4 bases, with 7 bases sitting between them. The CDR3 spells CAISESVEYEQYV. DNA for the CDR3: TGTGCCATCAGTGAGTCTGTAGAGTACGAGCAGTACGTC.

The chain joins TRBV5-1 to TRBJ2-2; 10 positions agree with TRBD2. Trimming at V came to 0 bases and at J to 2 bases, leaving 4 bases not matched to a gene. This CDR3 has 17 residues. The germline CDR1 and CDR2 sequences are SGHRS and YFSETQ. CDR3: CASSLGLAGDNTGELFF. For the CDR3, the DNA is TGCGCCAGCAGCTTGGGTCTAGCGGGAGATAACACCGGGGAGCTGTTTTTT.

This clone showed up just a few times. V gene TRBV2 combines with J gene TRBJ2-1, with 10 bases fitting TRBD2. J lost 12 bases, V lost 6 bases, and 8 bases had no gene match. The CDR3 covers 13 residues. Germline assignment: CDR1 SNHLY and CDR2 FYNNEI. CDR3: CASRGTSAAGQFF. The CDR3 DNA reads as TGTGCCAGCAGGGGGACTAGCGCAGCGGGGCAGTTCTTC.

The chain joins TRBV9 to TRBJ1-1; TRBD1 is a possible D gene (5 bases). This CDR3 is built from 14 residues. The ends were cut back, 4 bases at V and 5 bases at J, with 15 bases in the middle. Germline-derived CDR1 and CDR2 are SGDLS and YYNGEE. The CDR3 nucleotides are TGTGCCAGCAGCCCCTCCCTGGGGGAGACTGAAGCTTTCTTT. Its translation is CASSPSLGETEAFF. Full variable domain (missing parts from reference TRBV9 and TRBJ1-1): DSGVTQTPKHLITATGQRVTLRCSPRSGDLSVYWYQQSLDQGLQFLIQYYNGEERAKGNILERFSAQQFPDLHSELNLSSLELGDSALYFCASSPSLGETEAFFGQGTRLTVV.

Here the CDR3 DNA reads TGTGCCAGCAGCTTCGGGACAGGGACTTTGATTTATCAGCCCCAGCATTTT. Translation: CASSFGTGTLIYQPQHF. V and J are TRBV7-2 and TRBJ1-5, with 9 positions matching TRBD1. The V and J ends lost 3 bases and 5 bases, in that order; junction bases with no gene match: 11. Per the germline V gene, CDR1 is SGHTA and CDR2 is FQGNSA. The CDR3 is 17 amino acids.

The chain carries TRBV3-1 (or the pseudogene TRBV3-2) and TRBJ2-5; 10 nucleotides agree with TRBD2. V trimming: 8 bases; J trimming: 5 bases; junction bases outside the gene matches: 8. This CDR3 has 14 residues. Germline loops: CDR1 LGHDT, CDR2 YNNKEL (reference sequence). The CDR3 here is CASGSGGAGETQYF. For the CDR3, the DNA is TGTGCCAGCGGGAGCGGGGGGGCGGGGGAGACCCAGTACTTC.

The chain has TRBV7-9 and TRBJ2-3; D gene ambiguous. Per the germline V gene, CDR1 is SEHNR and CDR2 is FQNEAQ (reference sequence). There are 14 residues in the CDR3. The V and J ends lost 5 bases and 6 bases respectively, with 15 bases between them. The CDR3 sequence: CASSKAKEMDTQYF. CDR3 DNA: TGTGCCAGCAGCAAAGCGAAAGAGATGGATACGCAGTATTTT.

The chain carries TRBV6-6 and TRBJ1-6; D not certain. Trimming pared 4 bases from V and 14 bases from J, leaving 9 bases between. This CDR3 has 11 amino acids. Germline V CDR1 and CDR2: MNHNY, SVGAGI (reference sequence). The CDR3: CASSSFVTLHF. The CDR3 region has the DNA TGTGCCAGCAGTTCGTTCGTCACCCTCCACTTT.

V and J are TRBV29-1 and TRBJ1-2, with D perhaps TRBD1 (5 bases). Germline V lookup: CDR1 SQVTM, CDR2 ANQGSEA. The V gene lost 5 bases and the J gene lost 2 bases, with 12 bases spanning the gap. This CDR3 has 13 amino acids. CDR3: CSVYRDRNYGYTF. In DNA, the CDR3 is TGCAGCGTTTATCGGGACCGAAACTATGGCTACACCTTC.

This clone was counted between two and nine times. The V gene is TRBV6-5, the J gene TRBJ2-3; no clear D gene. The CDR3 length is 15 residues. V lost 0 bases and J lost 4, with 11 bases in between. Germline CDR1 reads MNHEY; CDR2 reads SVGAGI. CDR3 protein: CASSYSSQRADTQYF. The DNA of the CDR3 is TGTGCCAGCAGTTACTCTTCCCAAAGGGCAGATACGCAGTATTTT.

This clone was picked up one time. The genes are TRBV18 and TRBJ1-1; tentative D call: TRBD1 (5 bases). This CDR3 has 14 amino acids. The germline V gene encodes CDR1 KGHSH and CDR2 LQKENI. The ends were cut back, 8 bases at V and 3 bases at J, with 16 bases in the middle. CDR3 nucleotide sequence: TGTGCCAGCGCCATGGGGGGTTCGGACACTGAAGCTTTCTTT. Translation gives CASAMGGSDTEAFF.

V usage is TRBV2 and J usage is TRBJ2-3, with 7 bases lining up with TRBD2. Germline-derived CDR1 and CDR2 are SNHLY and FYNNEI. J was trimmed by 1 base and V by 4 bases; bases with no gene match: 8. This CDR3 spans 16 amino acids. CDR3: CASSVGRAGGTDTQYF. The CDR3 DNA follows: TGTGCCAGCAGTGTAGGACGGGCGGGGGGCACAGATACGCAGTATTTT.

This clone was counted a single time. The rearrangement links TRBV5-3 to TRBJ2-3; the match to TRBD2 covers 12 bases. TRBV5-3 is recorded as an ORF, its role being uncertain. The V segment lost 1 base and the J segment 1 base; nucleotides outside the gene matches: 1. The CDR3 is 16 residues long. CDR3 DNA: TGTGCCAGAAGCTTGACTAGCGGGGGGTGCACAGATACGCAGTATTTT. Its translation: CARSLTSGGCTDTQYF.

The chain joins TRBV5-1 to TRBJ1-5; D is unclear. The CDR3 totals 15 residues. CDR1 and CDR2 from the germline V gene are SGHRS and YFSETQ. The V end was cut by 0 bases, the J end by 2 bases, with 9 bases between. CDR3 amino acids: CASSLEGGGNQPQHF. In DNA form, the CDR3 reads TGCGCCAGCAGCTTGGAGGGCGGAGGCAATCAGCCCCAGCATTTT.

This chain uses TRBV19 with TRBJ2-5; D gene unclear. CDR3 length: 15 residues. Germline CDR1 LNHDA, CDR2 SQIVND (reference sequence). The V end was cut by 5 bases, the J end by 0 bases, with 13 bases between. CDR3 in amino acids: CASSDGRTYQETQYF. The CDR3 region has the DNA TGTGCCAGTAGTGATGGACGTACGTACCAAGAGACCCAGTACTTC.

In this sample, this clone turned up a few times. The chain recombines TRBV4-3 with TRBJ1-2; no firm D call. The CDR3 extends over 15 amino acids. The germline CDR1 and CDR2 sequences are LGHNA and YSLEER. The ends were cut back, 0 bases at V and 7 bases at J, with 15 bases in the middle. DNA for the CDR3: TGCGCCAGCAGCCAAGATTCGTTGGTTTTCGGTGGCTACACCTTC. It is translated as CASSQDSLVFGGYTF.

This chain links TRBV5-4 with TRBJ2-7, with 8 bases aligning to TRBD1. Germline-derived CDR1 and CDR2 are SGHNT and YYREEE (reference sequence). V lost 3 bases, J lost 5 bases, and 10 bases stayed unmatched. This CDR3 has 15 amino acids. The CDR3 bases are TGTGCCAGCAGCTCGCGCGGCAGGGGGCTTCACGAGCAGTACGTC. This translates into CASSSRGRGLHEQYV.

This rearrangement joins TRBV7-9 to TRBJ2-5; 7 bases agree with TRBD1. The length of the CDR3 is 14 residues. V shed 6 bases and J 4 bases; nucleotides not matched to a gene: 8. Germline CDR1 is SEHNR and CDR2 is FQNEAQ (reference sequence). For the CDR3, the DNA is TGTGCCAGCAGGCCGGGACAGAGTGGAGAGACCCAGTACTTC. It translates to CASRPGQSGETQYF.

The V gene is TRBV24-1, the J gene TRBJ2-2, with 8 bases matching TRBD1. CDR3 length: 17 amino acids. J was trimmed by 1 base and V by 4 bases; bases with no gene match: 7. Germline CDR1 is KGHDR and CDR2 is SFDVKD. The CDR3 DNA is TGTGCCACCAGTGAGTCCCCAGGGGGCCTGAACACCGGGGAGCTGTTTTTT. Translating gives CATSESPGGLNTGELFF.

The rearrangement links TRBV5-1 to TRBJ1-5, with D possibly TRBD1 on 5 matching bases. The CDR3 is made up of 13 amino acids. V lost 4 bases to trimming and J lost 6 bases, with 11 bases between them. Germline V CDR1 and CDR2: SGHRS, YFSETQ. The CDR3, as DNA: TGCGCCAGCAGCCCCCGGGGGACTCAGCCCCAGCATTTT. It translates to CASSPRGTQPQHF.

J is TRBJ2-5 and V is TRBV19; unclear D gene. Germline V gene data show CDR1 as LNHDA and CDR2 as SQIVND (reference sequence). The CDR3 contains 13 residues. Trimming pared 6 bases from V and 4 bases from J, leaving 12 bases between. The CDR3 region is CASRAENLETQYF. CDR3 sequence (DNA): TGTGCCAGTAGGGCAGAAAACTTAGAGACCCAGTACTTC.

The V gene is TRBV10-2, the J gene TRBJ2-3, with D unresolved. Trimming cost V 6 bases and J 6 bases, with 13 bases left between them. The CDR3 extends over 13 amino acids. CDR1 is WSHSY and CDR2 is SAAADI in the germline V gene. DNA for the CDR3: TGCGCCAGCAGGGGATTTTCAAGGGATACGCAGTATTTT. This encodes CASRGFSRDTQYF.

This clone was seen once. The gene calls are TRBV13 and TRBJ1-3, with D perhaps TRBD1 (6 bases). The CDR3 totals 17 residues. V lost 0 bases and J lost 0, with 12 bases in between. The germline gives CDR1 PRHDT, CDR2 FYEKMQ (reference sequence). CDR3 DNA: TGTGCCAGCAGCTTAGGGCCGGGGGCCTCCTCTGGAAACACCATATATTTT. Translation gives CASSLGPGASSGNTIYF.

The rearrangement joins TRBV5-4 to TRBJ2-5; TRBD2 matches at 9 bases. The CDR3 covers 14 residues. Per the germline V gene, CDR1 is SGHNT and CDR2 is YYREEE (reference sequence). The ends lost 4 bases at V and 7 bases at J; junction bases unmatched: 8. CDR3 in amino acids: CASSPGTSPMTQYF. Written as DNA, the CDR3 is TGTGCCAGCAGCCCCGGGACTAGCCCTATGACCCAGTACTTC.

The gene calls are TRBV2 and TRBJ2-6; D call uncertain. Germline CDR1 is SNHLY and CDR2 is FYNNEI. The CDR3 spans 14 residues. V was trimmed by 4 bases and J by 0 bases, leaving 4 bases between them. The CDR3 DNA is TGTGCCAGCAGTGGACTCTCTGGGGCCAACGTCCTGACTTTC. Protein: CASSGLSGANVLTF. The variable domain in full, with the rest retrieved from reference TRBV2 and TRBJ2-6, is EPEVTQTPSHQVTQMGQEVILRCVPISNHLYFYWYRQILGQKVEFLVSFYNNEISEKSEIFDDQFSVERPDGSNFTLKIRSTKLEDSAMYFCASSGLSGANVLTFGAGSRLTVL.

This chain connects TRBV18 to TRBJ1-5, with D perhaps matching TRBD1 (6 bases). V lost 2 bases and J lost 6, with 20 bases in between. Germline assignment: CDR1 KGHSH and CDR2 LQKENI. The CDR3 contains 17 residues. CDR3 bases: TGTGCCAGCTCACCAATCCGTGGGGGGCGCATTGGTCAGCCCCAGCATTTT. This sequence encodes CASSPIRGGRIGQPQHF. The full variable domain, in which reference TRBV18 and TRBJ1-5 provide the parts outside the CDR3, is NAGVMQNPRHLVRRRGQEARLRCSPMKGHSHVYWYRQLPEEGLKFMVYLQKENIIDESGMPKERFSAEFPKEGPSILRIQQVVRGDSAAYFCASSPIRGGRIGQPQHFGDGTRLSIL.

The V and J genes are TRBV5-6 and TRBJ1-4, with D possibly being TRBD1 (6 bases). Trimming shortened V by 4 bases and J by 7 bases, and 14 bases separated the two germline ends. The CDR3 has 14 amino acids. Germline V lookup: CDR1 SGHDT, CDR2 YYEEEE. The CDR3 sequence: CASSPTGASEKLFF. The DNA of the CDR3 is TGTGCCAGCAGCCCGACGGGGGCGAGTGAAAAACTGTTTTTT.

The J gene is TRBJ1-1, the V gene TRBV7-2, with TRBD1 matching over 7 bases. CDR1 and CDR2 (germline): SGHTA, FQGNSA. The CDR3 extends over 13 amino acids. The V gene end was trimmed by 5 bases and the J gene end by 5 bases; junction bases not matched to a gene: 5. CDR3 bases: TGTGCCAGCAGCGCAGGGGGGGGAACTGAAGCTTTCTTT. This codes for CASSAGGGTEAFF.

This clone was detected only a few times. The chain recombines TRBV5-1 with TRBJ1-1; D ambiguous. The CDR3 consists of 12 residues. The V and J ends lost 1 base and 1 base respectively, with 2 bases between them. CDR1 is SGHRS and CDR2 is YFSETQ in the germline V gene. DNA for the CDR3: TGCGCCAGCAGCTTGAGGAACACTGAAGCTTTCTTT. It yields the protein CASSLRNTEAFF.